The 17 T cell receptor beta chains reported below all come from one sample, sequenced in a study of cytomegalovirus exposure and HLA in healthy donors. In the PCR, 60 Vbeta and 13 Jbeta primers were used. The table came from immunoSEQ multiplex PCR; TCRdb's copy has only in-frame clones and leaves some out. The repertoire holds some 99,000 clones, roughly 76% seen once, with about 1.3% in the top ten. Sequenced sample: PBMCs. All receptors derive from a female donor in good health and CMV-seronegative.

The rearrangement joins TRBV21-1 to TRBJ2-2; the table calls TRBD1, which could not be checked here. TRBV21-1 is annotated as a pseudogene. This CDR3 comprises 20 residues. CDR3: CASSTGSKGPGQAHAGELFF. The CDR3 coding sequence is TGTGCCAGCAGCACAGGAAGTAAGGGCCCGGGACAGGCGCATGCCGGGGAGCTGTTTTTT.

This clone has just one count. V usage is TRBV28 and J usage is TRBJ1-1, with 9 bases aligning to TRBD1. Trimming at V came to 5 bases and at J to 8 bases, leaving 9 bases not matched to a gene. Looked up from germline, CDR1 is MDHEN and CDR2 is SYDVKM. This CDR3 region has 14 residues. CDR3 DNA sequence: TGTGCCAGCAGTCCGGGACAGGGATCCACCGAAGCTTTCTTT. The encoded protein is CASSPGQGSTEAFF.

The J gene is TRBJ2-2, the V gene TRBV19; 14 bases match TRBD2. Unmatched junction bases numbered 2, after V lost 4 bases and J lost 4 bases. The germline gives CDR1 LNHDA, CDR2 SQIVND (reference sequence). This CDR3 spans 16 amino acids. The CDR3 bases are TGTGCCAGTAGTACGGGACTAGCGGGAGTCACCGGGGAGCTGTTTTTT. Translating it yields CASSTGLAGVTGELFF.

J is TRBJ2-7 and V is TRBV7-9; TRBD1 aligns across 8 bases. Germline V gives CDR1 SEHNR, CDR2 FQNEAQ (reference sequence). The J segment lost 7 bases and the V segment lost 4 bases, leaving 12 bases of the junction unmatched. The CDR3 covers 15 residues. The CDR3 DNA sequence: TGTGCCAGCAGCTCAGGGACAGGTCCTTCTAGGGAGCAGTACTTC. Translating it yields CASSSGTGPSREQYF. Together with reference TRBV7-9 and TRBJ2-7, the CDR3 gives the full variable domain: DTGVSQNPRHKITKRGQNVTFRCDPISEHNRLYWYRQTLGQGPEFLTYFQNEAQLEKSRLLSDRFSAERPKGSFSTLEIQRTEQGDSAMYLCASSSGTGPSREQYFGPGTRLTVT.

This rearrangement joins TRBV28 to TRBJ1-5; 7 bases are a match to TRBD1. Germline-derived CDR1 and CDR2 are MDHEN and SYDVKM. V shed 6 bases, J shed 3 bases, and the junction held 5 bases outside the gene matches. The CDR3 is 14 amino acids. In DNA, the CDR3 is TGTGCCAGCAGAGCACAGGGGAACAATCAGCCCCAGCATTTT. Amino acids: CASRAQGNNQPQHF.

V usage is TRBV27 and J usage is TRBJ2-1, with 8 bases that match TRBD2. J gave up 5 bases and V 6 bases, and 6 bases lay outside the gene matches. The CDR3 covers 14 residues. Per the germline V gene, CDR1 is MNHEY and CDR2 is SMNVEV (reference sequence). CDR3 region: CASSSGRFDNEQFF. The CDR3 nucleotides are TGTGCCAGCAGCAGCGGGAGATTCGACAATGAGCAGTTCTTC.

The chain joins TRBV14 to TRBJ2-5; D may be TRBD1 (6 bases). Germline lookup yields CDR1 SGHDN and CDR2 FVKESK. This CDR3 comprises 13 residues. Trimming stripped 4 bases from V and 2 bases from J, with 8 bases between. The CDR3 coding sequence is TGTGCCAGCAGCCTAGGACAGCAAGAGACCCAGTACTTC. Translated: CASSLGQQETQYF. Variable domain in full (rest from reference TRBV14 and TRBJ2-5): EAGVTQFPSHSVIEKGQTVTLRCDPISGHDNLYWYRRVMGKEIKFLLHFVKESKQDESGMPNNRFLAERTGGTYSTLKVQPAELEDSGVYFCASSLGQQETQYFGPGTRLLVL.

The chain is built from TRBV6-6 and TRBJ2-2; 7 bases fit TRBD2. CDR1 is MNHNY and CDR2 is SVGAGI in the germline V gene (reference sequence). This CDR3 spans 15 amino acids. Trimming removed 5 bases from V and 0 bases from J; junction bases left unmatched: 3. The CDR3 sequence: CASSKSGANTGELFF. The CDR3 nucleotides read TGTGCCAGCAGTAAGAGCGGGGCGAACACCGGGGAGCTGTTTTTT.

The rearrangement uses TRBV6-6 and TRBJ2-3, with D possibly TRBD1 on 5 matching bases. The length of the CDR3 is 12 residues. Trimming cost V 5 bases and J 6 bases, with 9 bases left between them. Germline lookup yields CDR1 MNHNY and CDR2 SVGAGI (reference sequence). The CDR3 bases are TGTGCCAGCAGTACAGGAAGGGATACGCAGTATTTT. Its protein is CASSTGRDTQYF.

V and J are TRBV29-1 and TRBJ2-7; 11 nucleotides line up with TRBD1. V lost 4 bases to trimming and J lost 3 bases; unmatched junction nucleotides: 2. This CDR3 spans 13 amino acids. Per the germline V gene, CDR1 is SQVTM and CDR2 is ANQGSEA. CDR3 sequence: CSVGTGGSYEQYF. The CDR3 DNA sequence: TGCAGCGTTGGGACAGGGGGCAGCTACGAGCAGTACTTC.

Points on this clone: One junction end does not reproduce the germline sequence, and a read error may be involved. CDR3 bases: TGTGCCAGTAGTATAGTTCAGGATCCCTCCTCCGAGCAGTACTTC. Encoded protein: CASSIVQDPSSEQYF. V and J are TRBV19 and TRBJ2-7; D is unresolved. This CDR3 region has 15 residues. Germline V gene data show CDR1 as LNHDA and CDR2 as SQIVND (reference sequence).

The chain is built from TRBV7-2 and TRBJ1-1; D remains ambiguous. The germline V gene has CDR1 SGHTA and CDR2 FQGNSA. This CDR3 contains 14 residues. V shed 2 bases and J shed 4 bases, with 11 bases lying between them. CDR3 DNA sequence: TGTGCCAGCAGCTTAACCCGACATCCCACTGAAGCTTTCTTT. This codes for CASSLTRHPTEAFF. The variable domain in full, with the rest retrieved from reference TRBV7-2 and TRBJ1-1, is GAGVSQSPSNKVTEKGKDVELRCDPISGHTALYWYRQSLGQGLEFLIYFQGNSAPDKSGLPSDRFSAERTGGSVSTLTIQRTQQEDSAVYLCASSLTRHPTEAFFGQGTRLTVV.

V usage is TRBV7-6 and J usage is TRBJ2-3, with 8 bases matching TRBD1. The CDR3 sequence is 17 residues long. The germline CDR1 and CDR2 sequences are SGHVS and FNYEAQ. V was clipped by 5 bases and J by 0 bases; unmatched bases: 10. The CDR3 DNA reads as TGTGCCAGCAGCCCGGCGACAGGGGCTTTCAGCACAGATACGCAGTATTTT. It specifies CASSPATGAFSTDTQYF.

The chain combines TRBV30 with TRBJ2-7; 7 bases match TRBD1. V lost 2 bases, J lost 4 bases, and 8 bases stayed unmatched. This CDR3 region has 14 residues. Germline CDR1 reads GTSNPN; CDR2 reads SVGIG (reference sequence). Here the CDR3 DNA reads TGTGCCTGGAGTAAACAGGGGAAGGCGTACGAGCAGTACTTC. Its protein is CAWSKQGKAYEQYF.

This clone was recorded once. The chain has TRBV2 and TRBJ1-2; TRBD1 matches 9 bases. Germline CDR1 reads SNHLY; CDR2 reads FYNNEI. The CDR3 contains 14 residues. V lost 9 bases and J lost 7; bases outside the gene matches: 12. The CDR3 DNA follows: TGTGCCAGAGTACAGACAGGGGGGGGGTCTGGCTACACCTTC. Amino acids: CARVQTGGGSGYTF.

Only one count was recorded for this clone. The rearrangement uses TRBV19 and TRBJ1-2; the D gene is possibly TRBD1 (5 bases). In germline, CDR1 is LNHDA, CDR2 SQIVND (reference sequence). Trimming pared 8 bases from V and 4 bases from J, leaving 20 bases between. The CDR3 consists of 15 residues. The CDR3 region has the DNA TGTGCCAGTCACGGACAAACAGGTTTGTCCTATGGCTACACCTTC. Amino acid sequence: CASHGQTGLSYGYTF.

CDR3 in amino acids: CASSGGRGSYNEQFF. CDR3 coding DNA: TGTGCCAGCAGCGGGGGGAGGGGCTCCTACAATGAGCAGTTCTTC. The gene calls are TRBV7-9 and TRBJ2-1, with 7 bases identical to TRBD2. This CDR3 is built from 15 residues. Unmatched junction bases numbered 4, after V lost 5 bases and J lost 0 bases. The germline V gene has CDR1 SEHNR and CDR2 FQNEAQ (reference sequence).